These 18 T cell receptor beta chains were all obtained from the same sample, sequenced in a study of OX40 agonist ivuxolimab in advanced cancers. Assay used: immunoSEQ multiplex PCR; TCRdb lists only in-frame clones, some missing. The sample lists around 62,000 clones, around 90% occurring once. The sample consisted of CD4+ or CD8+ T cells sorted from blood, taken in a trial of the OX40 agonist ivuxolimab. The receptor source for this set is an adult with an advanced solid tumor such as melanoma, head and neck, liver or kidney cancer.

The chain employs TRBV6-5 and TRBJ1-2; D is uncertain. The V end was cut by 5 bases, the J end by 5 bases, with 6 bases between. This CDR3 has 11 residues. Germline CDR1 and CDR2: MNHEY and SVGAGI. This CDR3 is CASSEVYGYTF. The CDR3 nucleotides are TGTGCCAGCAGTGAGGTGTATGGCTACACCTTC.

This clone has just a few counts. For the CDR3, the DNA is TGTGCCAGCAGTCAACGCACTTGGGACGAGCAGTACTTC. As protein: CASSQRTWDEQYF. This sequence joins TRBV6-1 and TRBJ2-7; D not certain. Trimming took off 5 bases at V and 5 bases at J, with 13 bases between the two ends. From germline, CDR1 is MNHNS and CDR2 SASEGT. The CDR3 has 13 residues.

Written as DNA, the CDR3 is TGTGCTAGCCAAGGGGAGACAGTCCAACAAGGCAATCAGCCCCAGCATTTT. This translates into CASQGETVQQGNQPQHF. This chain joins TRBV12-5 and TRBJ1-5; possible D gene TRBD1, 5 bases. The CDR3 has 17 amino acids. The V and J ends lost 9 bases and 2 bases respectively, with 23 bases between them. CDR1 and CDR2 (germline): LGHNT, FRNRAP.

This clone has just one count. The chain has TRBV5-8 and TRBJ2-7; perhaps D is TRBD1 or TRBD2 (5 bases each). Germline V gene lookup returns CDR1 SGHTS and CDR2 YDEGEE. V was clipped by 4 bases and J by 12 bases, with 26 bases between them. This CDR3 has 15 residues. The CDR3 coding sequence is TGTGCCAGCAGCCCCCTCCTGGGACCACTCGAGTTGCGGTACTTC. This encodes CASSPLLGPLELRYF. Filled out from reference TRBV5-8 and TRBJ2-7, the complete variable domain reads EAGVTQSPTHLIKTRGQQATLRCSPISGHTSVYWYQQALGLGLQFLLWYDEGEERNRGNFPPRFSGRQFPNYSSELNVNALELEDSALYLCASSPLLGPLELRYFGPGTRLTVT.

Only a few counts were recorded for this clone. This CDR3 is also generated by other DNA sequences in the sample. The gene calls are TRBV7-9 and TRBJ2-5; no clear D. The germline CDR1 and CDR2 sequences are SEHNR and FQNEAQ (reference sequence). The CDR3 is made up of 12 amino acids. The germline V and J ends were trimmed by 3 bases and 4 bases, with 6 bases remaining between them. In nucleotides, the CDR3 is TGTGCCAGCAGCTTCAGCGTAGAGACCCAGTACTTC. Its protein is CASSFSVETQYF.

V is TRBV14 and J is TRBJ1-3; D remains unclear. V shed 3 bases and J shed 2 bases, with 11 bases lying between them. Looked up from germline, CDR1 is SGHDN and CDR2 is FVKESK. The CDR3 runs 15 residues. The CDR3 reads CASSQVRTTGNTIYF. The CDR3 DNA follows: TGTGCCAGCAGCCAGGTCCGCACTACTGGAAACACCATATATTTT.

In its sample, this clone was seen once. V is TRBV7-9 and J is TRBJ2-3, with TRBD2 identical over 8 bases. Germline CDR1 and CDR2: SEHNR and FQNEAQ (reference sequence). This CDR3 has 12 residues. CDR3: CSLSGAGDTQYF. The CDR3 DNA reads as TGTTCCCTTAGCGGGGCGGGAGATACGCAGTATTTT.

J is TRBJ2-5 and V is TRBV11-2, with 9 nucleotides matching TRBD2. CDR3 length: 14 residues. After removal of 5 bases from V and 5 bases from J, the junction contained 6 bases not matched to a gene. Germline V gene lookup returns CDR1 SGHAT and CDR2 FQNNGV. CDR3 sequence reads: CASSELAGVETQYF. CDR3 coding DNA: TGTGCCAGCAGCGAATTAGCGGGAGTTGAGACCCAGTACTTC.

Here the CDR3 reads CASRLAGSSYNEQFF. DNA of the CDR3: TGTGCCAGCCGATTAGCGGGGAGCTCCTACAATGAGCAGTTCTTC. The chain uses TRBV6-5 and TRBJ2-1; 8 bases match TRBD2. Germline CDR1 reads MNHEY; CDR2 reads SVGAGI. Unmatched junction bases numbered 6, after V lost 8 bases and J lost 0 bases. This CDR3 has 15 amino acids.

The V call is TRBV18, the J call TRBJ2-4, with no clear D. Germline V lookup: CDR1 KGHSH, CDR2 LQKENI. The CDR3 is 16 residues long. V was trimmed by 3 bases and J by 0 bases, leaving 12 bases between them. CDR3 protein: CASSPQPALAKNIQYF. The CDR3 DNA reads as TGTGCCAGCTCACCCCAGCCCGCTCTAGCCAAAAACATTCAGTACTTC.

CDR3 DNA: TGTGCCTGGAGTAGTTTCGGGGGGGATGGAGATACGCAGTATTTT. Translation: CAWSSFGGDGDTQYF. This chain connects TRBV30 to TRBJ2-3; 8 nucleotides agree with TRBD2. Germline CDR1 is GTSNPN and CDR2 is SVGIG (reference sequence). This CDR3 region has 15 residues. The V and J ends lost 2 bases and 5 bases, in that order; junction bases with no gene match: 9. The entire variable domain, with the rest obtained from reference TRBV30 and TRBJ2-3, is as follows: SQTIHQWPATLVQPVGSPLSLECTVEGTSNPNLYWYRQAAGRGLQLLFYSVGIGQISSEVPQNLSASRPQDRQFILSSKKLLLSDSGFYLCAWSSFGGDGDTQYFGPGTRLTVL.

The rearrangement links TRBV5-1 to TRBJ2-7; D is uncertain. Trimming took off 8 bases at V and 6 bases at J, with 15 bases between the two ends. Germline values: CDR1 SGHRS, CDR2 YFSETQ. This CDR3 is 12 amino acids long. CDR3 sequence reads: CASSSHLAEQYF. The CDR3 coding sequence is TGCGCCAGTAGTAGCCACCTCGCCGAGCAGTACTTC.

The rearrangement joins TRBV6-1 to TRBJ1-5, with D unclear. Germline V CDR1 and CDR2: MNHNS, SASEGT. V lost 2 bases, J lost 7 bases, and 9 bases lay in between. The CDR3 sequence is 13 residues long. Here the CDR3 reads CASSEKGAQPQHF. The CDR3 DNA reads TGTGCCAGCAGTGAAAAGGGAGCGCAGCCCCAGCATTTT.

This chain uses TRBV28 with TRBJ1-1; D is undetermined. The CDR3 is made up of 13 amino acids. Germline V gives CDR1 MDHEN, CDR2 SYDVKM. V was trimmed by 5 bases and J by 7 bases, leaving 14 bases between them. This CDR3 reads CASSPPTGFEAFF. CDR3 DNA sequence: TGTGCCAGCAGTCCTCCAACTGGGTTTGAAGCTTTCTTT.

The J gene is TRBJ2-5, the V gene TRBV5-4, with TRBD1 as a possible D gene (7 bases). The CDR3 runs 14 residues. Germline values: CDR1 SGHNT, CDR2 YYREEE (reference sequence). V lost 4 bases to trimming and J lost 5 bases, with 15 bases between them. CDR3: CASSRQGREETQYF. CDR3 nucleotides: TGTGCCAGCAGCCGACAGGGACGGGAGGAGACCCAGTACTTC.

The chain recombines TRBV30 with TRBJ1-5; the D is unclear. Germline assignment: CDR1 GTSNPN and CDR2 SVGIG (reference sequence). The CDR3 totals 13 residues. The ends were cut back, 3 bases at V and 4 bases at J, with 10 bases in the middle. The CDR3 DNA follows: TGTGCCTGGAGCGGACGGGGAAATCAGCCCCAGCATTTT. It encodes CAWSGRGNQPQHF.

The rearrangement links TRBV7-9 to TRBJ2-7; 7 bases line up with TRBD1. This CDR3 has 13 residues. Germline-derived CDR1 and CDR2 are SEHNR and FQNEAQ (reference sequence). V dropped 2 bases and J dropped 5; count of bases not matched to a gene: 3. The CDR3 DNA follows: TGTGCCAGCAGCTTAACAGGGGTTAACGAGCAGTACTTC. This gives the protein CASSLTGVNEQYF.

This clone appeared once. V is TRBV5-1 and J is TRBJ2-3; weak D call: TRBD1 (6 bases). There are 14 residues in the CDR3. V gave up 0 bases and J gave up 3 bases, with 8 bases separating them. CDR1 and CDR2 from the germline V gene are SGHRS and YFSETQ. CDR3 in amino acids: CASSLGQATDTQYF. The CDR3, as DNA: TGCGCCAGCAGCTTGGGACAGGCTACAGATACGCAGTATTTT.